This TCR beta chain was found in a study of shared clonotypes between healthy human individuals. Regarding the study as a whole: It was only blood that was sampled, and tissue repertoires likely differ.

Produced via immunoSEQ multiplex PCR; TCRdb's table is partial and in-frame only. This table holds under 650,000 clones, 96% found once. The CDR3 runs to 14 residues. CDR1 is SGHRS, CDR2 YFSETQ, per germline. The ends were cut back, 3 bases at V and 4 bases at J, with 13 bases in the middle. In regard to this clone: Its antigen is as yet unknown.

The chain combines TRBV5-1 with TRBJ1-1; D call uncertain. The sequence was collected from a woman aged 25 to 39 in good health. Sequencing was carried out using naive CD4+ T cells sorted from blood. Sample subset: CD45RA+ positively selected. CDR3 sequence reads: CASSSGGSFTEAFF. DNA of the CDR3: TGCGCCAGCAGCTCGGGTGGGAGTTTCACTGAAGCTTTCTTT.